These 30 T cell receptor beta chains originate from one sample sequenced in a study of long-term antiretroviral therapy in people with HIV. Version v3.0 of the immunoSEQ assay ran at survey level. The protocol was immunoSEQ multiplex PCR, while the TCRdb copy is restricted to in-frame clones and leaves out a portion. The repertoire includes 20,000 to 30,000 clones, approximately 88% of them detected once, and about 15% sits in the top ten. This material consisted of unsorted PBMCs, taken about 4.3 years after starting antiretroviral therapy. The receptors come from a man aged 25-40 years with HIV.

The rearrangement uses TRBV6-1 and TRBJ2-2; D remains unclear. Germline lookup yields CDR1 MNHNS and CDR2 SASEGT. This CDR3 comprises 14 residues. V lost 3 bases and J lost 4, with 9 bases in between. CDR3 sequence (DNA): TGTGCCAGCAGTGACCTCAGTAGCACCGGGGAGCTGTTTTTT. It specifies CASSDLSSTGELFF.

This chain connects TRBV2 to TRBJ2-7, with 10 bases that match TRBD1. V gave up 5 bases and J gave up 6 bases; unmatched junction bases: 4. Germline V gene sequence: CDR1 SNHLY, CDR2 FYNNEI. CDR3 length: 13 residues. The CDR3 DNA is TGTGCCAGCAGTCGGGACAGGGGAAGCGAGCAGTACTTC. It codes for CASSRDRGSEQYF. Supplemented by reference TRBV2 and TRBJ2-7, the full variable domain reads EPEVTQTPSHQVTQMGQEVILRCVPISNHLYFYWYRQILGQKVEFLVSFYNNEISEKSEIFDDQFSVERPDGSNFTLKIRSTKLEDSAMYFCASSRDRGSEQYFGPGTRLTVT.

V usage is TRBV7-9 and J usage is TRBJ1-2; 10 bases are a match to TRBD1. The CDR3 covers 18 residues. CDR1 is SEHNR and CDR2 is FQNEAQ in the germline V gene (reference sequence). Unmatched junction bases numbered 14, after V lost 4 bases and J lost 3 bases. This CDR3 reads CASSSDRGLGALDYGYTF. In DNA, the CDR3 is TGTGCCAGCAGCTCCGACAGGGGGCTGGGGGCTCTTGACTATGGCTACACCTTC.

This chain links TRBV5-1 with TRBJ2-1; D is unclear. There are 14 residues in the CDR3. Germline V gene lookup returns CDR1 SGHRS and CDR2 YFSETQ. The germline V and J ends were trimmed by 5 bases and 4 bases, with 13 bases remaining between them. CDR3: CASSGSVLYNEQFF. The CDR3 coding sequence is TGCGCCAGCAGTGGGTCGGTTCTATACAATGAGCAGTTCTTC.

J is TRBJ2-2 and V is TRBV2; 9 nucleotides align to TRBD1. The CDR3 runs to 14 residues. Germline V gene lookup returns CDR1 SNHLY and CDR2 FYNNEI. Trimming removed 7 bases from V and 5 bases from J; junction bases left unmatched: 5. In nucleotides, the CDR3 is TGTGCCAGCACTGACGGGACAGGGACCGGGGAGCTGTTTTTT. The encoded protein is CASTDGTGTGELFF.

The V gene is TRBV7-9, the J gene TRBJ2-3; weak D call: TRBD2 (6 bases). CDR1 is SEHNR and CDR2 is FQNEAQ in the germline V gene (reference sequence). Trimming took off 4 bases at V and 4 bases at J, with 18 bases between the two ends. The CDR3 has 16 amino acids. The CDR3 nucleotides read TGTGCCAGCAGCTCGGTAGCCGGAGGGGTTCCAGATACGCAGTATTTT. Protein: CASSSVAGGVPDTQYF.

This chain uses TRBV27 with TRBJ2-1, with TRBD1 matching 7 bases. The CDR3 consists of 13 residues. Germline V lookup: CDR1 MNHEY, CDR2 SMNVEV (reference sequence). The V and J ends lost 9 bases and 3 bases, in that order; junction bases with no gene match: 5. CDR3 loop: CASGAGGYNEQFF. DNA of the CDR3: TGTGCCAGTGGGGCAGGGGGCTACAATGAGCAGTTCTTC.

The rearrangement joins TRBV7-2 to TRBJ1-2; the D gene is possibly TRBD1 (5 bases). Trimming took 5 bases from V and 8 from J, leaving 9 bases between them. Germline V gene sequence: CDR1 SGHTA, CDR2 FQGNSA. There are 11 residues in the CDR3. CDR3 bases: TGTGCCAGCAGCAGGGACTGGGGCTACACCTTC. It is translated as CASSRDWGYTF.

The chain combines TRBV7-8 with TRBJ2-2, with TRBD1 as a possible D gene (6 bases). Looked up from germline, CDR1 is SGHVS and CDR2 is FQNEAQ. Between the trimmed V and J ends, which lost 2 bases and 4 bases, there was a span of 14 bases. The CDR3 is made up of 16 amino acids. The CDR3 loop is CASSLNQGQSTGELFF. The CDR3 DNA is TGTGCCAGCAGCTTAAATCAGGGACAATCCACCGGGGAGCTGTTTTTT.

This sequence joins TRBV5-6 and TRBJ2-2; D unresolved. Per germline, CDR1 SGHDT and CDR2 YYEEEE. Deletions cut 0 bases from V and 2 bases from J, with 5 bases between. CDR3 size: 14 residues. The CDR3 DNA reads as TGTGCCAGCAGCTTGGGTACCAACACCGGGGAGCTGTTTTTT. It yields the protein CASSLGTNTGELFF.

This clone was seen a handful of times. The junction departs from germline at one end; a sequencing error may be responsible. The gene calls are TRBV18 and TRBJ2-7; perhaps TRBD1 as D (6 bases). The CDR3 runs 12 residues. CDR1 is KGHSH and CDR2 is LQKENI in the germline V gene. CDR3 amino acids: CASSPQGHEQYF. The CDR3 region has the DNA TGTGCCAGCTCCCCACAGGGACACGAGCAGTACTTC.

V and J are TRBV9 and TRBJ1-5, with 7 positions matching TRBD1. The junction had 1 base not matched to a gene; V was cut back by 2 bases and J by 5 bases. The CDR3 covers 13 residues. Looked up from germline, CDR1 is SGDLS and CDR2 is YYNGEE. CDR3 loop: CASSVGTDQPQHF. The CDR3 nucleotides read TGTGCCAGCAGCGTCGGGACAGATCAGCCCCAGCATTTT.

This clone has only a few counts. At the DNA level, this CDR3 is encoded by other sequences in the same sample as well. This chain joins TRBV19 and TRBJ2-7; 8 nucleotides align to TRBD2. The V segment lost 2 bases and the J segment 4 bases; nucleotides outside the gene matches: 4. Germline CDR1 and CDR2: LNHDA and SQIVND (reference sequence). CDR3 length: 14 amino acids. The CDR3 bases are TGTGCCAGTAGTATAAGCGGGGGAGAATACGAGCAGTACTTC. It encodes CASSISGGEYEQYF.

The J gene is TRBJ2-7, the V gene TRBV27; D tentatively fits TRBD1 or TRBD2 (5 bases each). Germline CDR1 reads MNHEY; CDR2 reads SMNVEV (reference sequence). The CDR3 runs 17 residues. The V end was cut by 3 bases, the J end by 0 bases, with 18 bases between. CDR3 in amino acids: CASSFDPGTASSYEQYF. CDR3 sequence (DNA): TGTGCCAGCAGTTTTGACCCCGGGACCGCGAGCTCCTACGAGCAGTACTTC.

The chain is built from TRBV14 and TRBJ2-3; tentatively, D is TRBD2 (6 bases). Looked up from germline, CDR1 is SGHDN and CDR2 is FVKESK. This CDR3 is built from 17 residues. V was pared by 0 bases and J by 3 bases, with 16 bases between. CDR3 protein: CASSQESPGDWTDTQYF. The CDR3 region has the DNA TGTGCCAGCAGCCAAGAAAGCCCGGGGGACTGGACAGATACGCAGTATTTT.

This sequence joins TRBV4-2 and TRBJ2-7; 13 nucleotides match TRBD2. This CDR3 has 15 residues. Looked up from germline, CDR1 is LGHNA and CDR2 is YNFKEQ. The V gene end was trimmed by 4 bases and the J gene end by 7 bases; junction bases not matched to a gene: 7. CDR3 DNA sequence: TGTGCCAGCAGCCCGGGACTAGCGGGATCTCGAGAGCAGTACTTC. Protein product: CASSPGLAGSREQYF.

This clone was counted once. The rearrangement joins TRBV28 to TRBJ2-1; possible D gene TRBD1, 6 bases. Trimming left V 4 bases short and J 5 bases short, with 15 bases between. This CDR3 spans 15 amino acids. Germline lookup yields CDR1 MDHEN and CDR2 SYDVKM. The CDR3 loop reads CASSSPDRTDNEQFF. The DNA of the CDR3 is TGTGCCAGCAGTTCCCCCGACAGGACCGACAATGAGCAGTTCTTC. The entire variable domain, with the rest obtained from reference TRBV28 and TRBJ2-1, is as follows: DVKVTQSSRYLVKRTGEKVFLECVQDMDHENMFWYRQDPGLGLRLIYFSYDVKMKEKGDIPEGYSVSREKKERFSLILESASTNQTSMYLCASSSPDRTDNEQFFGPGTRLTVL.

The rearrangement joins TRBV29-1 to TRBJ2-7; TRBD2 might be the D (6 bases). The V and J ends lost 5 bases and 6 bases respectively, with 14 bases between them. CDR1 and CDR2 from the germline V gene are SQVTM and ANQGSEA. There are 12 residues in the CDR3. This CDR3 reads CSVPSLGGEQYF. The CDR3 DNA reads TGCAGCGTTCCGTCCCTGGGGGGCGAGCAGTACTTC.

The chain joins TRBV5-1 to TRBJ2-7; D is undetermined. The germline gives CDR1 SGHRS, CDR2 YFSETQ. This CDR3 has 13 residues. Trimming took off 9 bases at V and 0 bases at J, with 13 bases between the two ends. CDR3 in amino acids: CATRIQSSYEQYF. The CDR3 bases are TGCGCCACCCGGATTCAGAGCTCCTACGAGCAGTACTTC.

This clone was found a few times. The chain couples TRBV5-5 to TRBJ2-7; D perhaps matches TRBD1 (5 bases). This CDR3 has 16 amino acids. The germline gives CDR1 SGHKS, CDR2 YYEKEE (reference sequence). V lost 4 bases and J lost 6, with 23 bases in between. In DNA form, the CDR3 reads TGTGCCAGCAGCCAGGGCTCCTTAGACCAGGACGGCGAGCAGTACTTC. It specifies CASSQGSLDQDGEQYF.

This clone appeared a few times. This chain joins TRBV7-9 and TRBJ2-2; possibly TRBD1 for D (6 bases). The CDR3 loop spans 16 amino acids. Germline V gene data show CDR1 as SEHNR and CDR2 as FQNEAQ (reference sequence). V lost 1 base and J 6 bases, leaving 15 bases between the germline ends. CDR3 in DNA: TGTGCCAGCAGCTTAGGAAGGGACACACTCCCCGGGGAGCTGTTTTTT. Encoded protein: CASSLGRDTLPGELFF.

The chain carries TRBV2 and TRBJ2-1, with TRBD2 matching over 9 bases. CDR3 length equals 15 residues. Germline V gene sequence: CDR1 SNHLY, CDR2 FYNNEI. The V and J ends lost 4 bases and 6 bases, in that order; junction bases with no gene match: 7. Here the CDR3 DNA reads TGTGCCAGCAGTGTCCTAGCGGGGACCCGCAATGAGCAGTTCTTC. It specifies CASSVLAGTRNEQFF.

This clone has just a few counts. The chain uses TRBV6-6 and TRBJ1-5; no firm D call. The CDR3 totals 13 residues. V shed 2 bases and J shed 4 bases, with 6 bases lying between them. In germline, CDR1 is MNHNY, CDR2 SVGAGI (reference sequence). The CDR3 sequence: CASSYRGNQPQHF. DNA for the CDR3: TGTGCCAGCAGTTACCGAGGGAATCAGCCCCAGCATTTT.

The CDR3 here is CASSFLLDRGSYEQYF. CDR3 DNA: TGTGCCAGCAGTTTTTTGCTGGACAGGGGCTCCTACGAGCAGTACTTC. This chain joins TRBV28 and TRBJ2-7; TRBD1 matches at 9 bases. The junction had 6 bases not matched to a gene; V was cut back by 3 bases and J by 0 bases. CDR3 length: 16 amino acids. Germline values: CDR1 MDHEN, CDR2 SYDVKM.

This clone was detected once. The chain has TRBV28 and TRBJ1-2; 10 bases are shared with TRBD1. CDR3 length: 14 residues. The V gene's germline CDR1 is MDHEN and CDR2 SYDVKM. V shed 3 bases, J shed 8 bases, and the junction held 6 bases outside the gene matches. The CDR3 DNA reads TGTGCCAGCAGTTTGGGGACAGGGGCGGAGGGCTACACCTTC. Protein: CASSLGTGAEGYTF.

The chain uses TRBV5-5 and TRBJ1-6, with D perhaps TRBD1 (5 bases). V lost 4 bases, J lost 0 bases, and 11 bases lay in between. CDR1 and CDR2 from the germline V gene are SGHKS and YYEKEE (reference sequence). This CDR3 is built from 16 residues. CDR3 nucleotide sequence: TGTGCCAGCAGCCCAGGGATTAGCTCCTATAATTCACCCCTCCACTTT. Translated, it gives CASSPGISSYNSPLHF.

The chain links TRBV10-3 to TRBJ1-5; D is undetermined. Germline V gene sequence: CDR1 ENHRY, CDR2 SYGVKD. This CDR3 comprises 14 residues. Trimming took off 0 bases at V and 2 bases at J, with 5 bases between the two ends. This CDR3 is CAISESLGNQPQHF. CDR3 DNA sequence: TGTGCCATCAGTGAGTCATTGGGCAATCAGCCCCAGCATTTT.

The V gene is TRBV9, the J gene TRBJ2-1, with 8 bases lining up with TRBD2. The CDR3 totals 14 residues. The ends lost 3 bases at V and 6 bases at J; junction bases unmatched: 5. The germline gives CDR1 SGDLS, CDR2 YYNGEE. The CDR3 DNA sequence: TGTGCCAGCAGCGGAGGGACTAGGGCCAATGAGCAGTTCTTC. Protein sequence: CASSGGTRANEQFF.

The chain combines TRBV7-2 with TRBJ2-1; D remains ambiguous. The CDR3 covers 14 residues. CDR1 and CDR2 from the germline V gene are SGHTA and FQGNSA. V lost 2 bases and J 8 bases, leaving 13 bases between the germline ends. CDR3 coding DNA: TGTGCCAGCAGCTTATTTTTTCGACCCGATGAGCAGTTCTTC. This codes for CASSLFFRPDEQFF.

V is TRBV18 and J is TRBJ2-5; D unresolved. Trimming pared 4 bases from V and 1 base from J, leaving 1 base between. This CDR3 spans 11 amino acids. Germline-derived CDR1 and CDR2 are KGHSH and LQKENI. The CDR3, as DNA: TGTGCCAGCTCACTCCAAGAGACCCAGTACTTC. As protein: CASSLQETQYF.